The rows below give T cell receptor beta chains drawn from one sample of a study of CXCR3 chemokines and chemotherapy response in bladder cancer. TCRdb passed the PCR reads through MiXCR, listing each CDR3 protein once. The sample includes fewer than 2,500 distinct CDR3 sequences, around 17% of them seen just once. This material was acquired from a patient whose treatment included neoadjuvant chemotherapy. All receptors come from a human donor with bladder cancer that responded to neoadjuvant chemotherapy. CDR3s include the opening cysteine and the closing phenylalanine or tryptophan. The order of the fields is J gene, clone size, D gene, V gene, CDR3 protein, CDR3 DNA. A D gene is named only where the DNA matches it firmly. Clone size is given for some rows only: seen once, a few or many times, or a class if the clone is expanded.

J: TRBJ1-5
size: many
D: NA
V: TRBV6-1
CDR3: CASSVIPDTFYNQPQHF
DNA: TGTGCCAGCAGTGTTATCCCTGACACATTCTACAATCAGCCCCAGCATTTT

J: TRBJ2-1
size: medium-sized
D: NA
V: TRBV19
CDR3: CASSILDPGNEQFF
DNA: TGTGCCAGTAGTATACTTGACCCCGGCAATGAGCAGTTCTTC

J: TRBJ2-7
size: many
D: NA
V: TRBV6-5
CDR3: CASSYSPTYEQYF
DNA: TGTGCCAGCAGTTACTCTCCCACCTACGAGCAGTACTTC

J: TRBJ2-1
size: large
D: NA
V: TRBV19
CDR3: CASRVRVVSYNEQFF
DNA: TGTGCCAGTAGGGTAAGGGTAGTTTCCTACAATGAGCAGTTCTTC

J: TRBJ2-7
size: many
D: NA
V: TRBV30
CDR3: CAWSSHEQYF
DNA: TGTGCCTGGAGCTCGCACGAGCAGTACTTC

J: TRBJ2-7
size: many
D: NA
V: TRBV5-6
CDR3: CASSTYKGLFSYEQYF
DNA: TGTGCCAGCAGCACCTACAAAGGGCTTTTCTCCTACGAGCAGTACTTC

J: TRBJ1-1
size: many
D: TRBD1
V: TRBV4-3
CDR3: CASSKGTGGGTEAFF
DNA: TGCGCCAGCAGCAAAGGGACAGGGGGAGGCACTGAAGCTTTCTTT

J: TRBJ2-7
size: many
D: NA
V: TRBV10-3
CDR3: CAISVEVSYEQYF
DNA: TGTGCCATCAGTGTAGAGGTCTCCTACGAGCAGTACTTC

J: TRBJ2-5
size: many
D: NA
V: TRBV5-4
CDR3: CASSLGASEATQYF
DNA: TGTGCCAGCAGCTTGGGAGCTAGCGAGGCGACCCAGTACTTC

J: TRBJ1-1
size: many
D: NA
V: TRBV20-1
CDR3: CSARVLAERTEAFF
DNA: TGCAGTGCTAGAGTCCTCGCAGAACGGACTGAAGCTTTCTTT

J: TRBJ1-5
size: many
D: NA
V: TRBV18
CDR3: CASSPSVLRGNQPQHF
DNA: TGTGCCAGCTCACCATCTGTCCTTCGCGGCAATCAGCCCCAGCATTTT

J: TRBJ1-1
size: medium-sized
D: NA
V: TRBV6-1
CDR3: CASSEDRDTEAFF
DNA: TGTGCCAGCAGTGAAGACAGGGACACTGAAGCTTTCTTT

J: TRBJ2-6
size: medium-sized
D: TRBD1
V: TRBV19
CDR3: CASSKNRGAGANVLTF
DNA: TGTGCCAGTAGTAAGAACAGGGGGGCTGGGGCCAACGTCCTGACTTTC

J: TRBJ2-7
size: many
D: NA
V: TRBV5-6
CDR3: CASSSPQGVYEQYF
DNA: TGTGCCAGCAGCTCCCCCCAGGGTGTCTACGAGCAGTACTTC

J: TRBJ2-7
size: NA
D: NA
V: TRBV27
CDR3: CASSFRQGVYEQYF
DNA: TGTGCCAGCAGTTTCAGGCAGGGAGTTTACGAGCAGTACTTC

J: TRBJ1-5
size: many
D: TRBD1
V: TRBV25-1
CDR3: CASSPSGQGGNQPQHF
DNA: TGTGCCAGCAGCCCGTCCGGACAGGGAGGCAATCAGCCCCAGCATTTT

J: TRBJ1-1
size: medium-sized
D: TRBD1
V: TRBV6-2/TRBV6-3
CDR3: CASSYSGTGRGTEAFF
DNA: TGTGCCAGCAGTTACTCAGGGACAGGGCGTGGCACTGAAGCTTTCTTT

J: TRBJ1-1
size: medium-sized
D: NA
V: TRBV29-1
CDR3: CSGLTGGEAFF
DNA: TGCAGCGGCCTTACAGGCGGTGAAGCTTTCTTT

J: TRBJ1-1
size: medium-sized
D: NA
V: TRBV24-1
CDR3: CATAVEGGHTEAFF
DNA: TGTGCCACCGCCGTCGAGGGGGGTCATACTGAAGCTTTCTTT

J: TRBJ1-2
size: NA
D: TRBD1
V: TRBV14
CDR3: CASSQDEGQGAFYGYTF
DNA: TGTGCCAGCAGCCAAGATGAGGGACAGGGGGCATTCTATGGCTACACCTTC

J: TRBJ2-7
size: many
D: NA
V: TRBV30
CDR3: CAWTRTGETYEQYF
DNA: TGTGCCTGGACCCGAACGGGTGAAACCTACGAGCAGTACTTC

J: TRBJ2-7
size: medium-sized
D: NA
V: TRBV15
CDR3: CATSREGVGAYEQYF
DNA: TGTGCCACCAGCAGAGAGGGGGTCGGGGCCTACGAGCAGTACTTC

J: TRBJ2-1
size: many
D: TRBD1
V: TRBV27
CDR3: CASSRRTGQGNEQFF
DNA: TGTGCCAGCAGTAGAAGGACAGGTCAGGGCAATGAGCAGTTCTTC

J: TRBJ1-1
size: medium-sized
D: NA
V: TRBV12-3/TRBV12-4
CDR3: CASSQVGNTEAFF
DNA: TGTGCCAGCAGTCAGGTAGGGAACACTGAAGCTTTCTTT

J: TRBJ1-1
size: medium-sized
D: NA
V: TRBV27
CDR3: CASSLSQGNTEAFF
DNA: TGTGCCAGCAGTTTATCCCAGGGGAACACTGAAGCTTTCTTT

J: TRBJ2-1
size: many
D: TRBD2
V: TRBV5-4
CDR3: CASSSIREGGQFF
DNA: TGTGCCAGCAGCTCTATTCGGGAGGGGGGGCAGTTCTTC

J: TRBJ2-7
size: medium-sized
D: NA
V: TRBV6-5
CDR3: CASSPGQGSYEQYF
DNA: TGTGCCAGCAGCCCCGGGCAGGGCTCCTACGAGCAGTACTTC

J: TRBJ2-1
size: medium-sized
D: NA
V: TRBV6-1
CDR3: CASRKWWYEQFF
DNA: TGTGCCAGCAGAAAGTGGTGGTATGAGCAGTTCTTC

J: TRBJ1-3
size: many
D: NA
V: TRBV13
CDR3: CASSLDSSSGNTIYF
DNA: TGTGCCAGCAGCTTAGATAGCTCCTCTGGAAACACCATATATTTT

J: TRBJ2-5
size: medium-sized
D: NA
V: TRBV7-9
CDR3: CASTGRGRETQYF
DNA: TGTGCCTCCACCGGCAGGGGTCGAGAGACCCAGTACTTC

J: TRBJ1-5
size: NA
D: NA
V: TRBV15
CDR3: CATSSTGTLSNQPQHF
DNA: TGTGCCACCAGCAGTACCGGGACACTCAGCAATCAGCCCCAGCATTTT

J: TRBJ2-7
size: medium-sized
D: NA
V: TRBV6-2/TRBV6-3
CDR3: CASSGQPFSYEQYF
DNA: TGTGCCAGCAGTGGACAGCCGTTCTCCTACGAGCAGTACTTC